These 27 T cell receptor beta chains were sequenced from one sample in a study of T cells in Graves' hyperthyroidism and ophthalmopathy. It was RNA transcripts that yielded the amplified TCR beta CDR3 regions. The HTBI primer set was used in a first-round RT-PCR of the TCR CDR3. MiXCR was run by TCRdb on the multiplex PCR reads, yielding one entry per CDR3 protein. The data contain a few hundred thousand distinct CDR3 sequences, more than 12% of them singletons. Sequences were obtained from blood. These receptors all stem from a woman aged 30 to 39 with Graves' hyperthyroidism.

The rearrangement links TRBV12-3 or TRBV12-4 to TRBJ1-5; no definite D call. This CDR3 has 14 amino acids. Trimming cost V 5 bases and J 5 bases, with 13 bases left between them. Here the CDR3 DNA reads TGTGCCAGCAGTCGACATGGTGTCGATCAGCCCCAGCATTTT. Amino acids: CASSRHGVDQPQHF.

In its sample, this clonotype was seen many times. The gene calls are TRBV24-1 and TRBJ2-7; the match to TRBD2 covers 10 bases. Trimming removed 5 bases from V and 5 bases from J; junction bases left unmatched: 8. CDR1 and CDR2 from the germline V gene are KGHDR and SFDVKD. There are 15 residues in the CDR3. The CDR3 spells CATSAAGTSAHEQYF. The DNA of the CDR3 is TGTGCCACCAGTGCCGCCGGGACTAGCGCCCACGAGCAGTACTTC.

This clonotype was recorded at least ten times. The rearrangement joins TRBV18 to TRBJ2-7; D possibly corresponds to TRBD2 (5 bases). Germline V gives CDR1 KGHSH, CDR2 LQKENI. The length of the CDR3 is 13 residues. V dropped 6 bases and J dropped 3 bases, with 12 bases sitting between them. The CDR3 DNA reads TGTGCCAGCTCCCGGGGTCTAAGCTACGAGCAGTACTTC. Its translation: CASSRGLSYEQYF. The whole variable domain, remainder taken from reference TRBV18 and TRBJ2-7, is NAGVMQNPRHLVRRRGQEARLRCSPMKGHSHVYWYRQLPEEGLKFMVYLQKENIIDESGMPKERFSAEFPKEGPSILRIQQVVRGDSAAYFCASSRGLSYEQYFGPGTRLTVT.

In this sample, this clonotype turned up many times. This chain joins TRBV3-1 and TRBJ1-1; D not certain. Per germline, CDR1 LGHDT and CDR2 YNNKEL (reference sequence). The ends were cut back, 5 bases at V and 1 base at J, with 11 bases in the middle. This CDR3 is built from 14 residues. The DNA of the CDR3 is TGTGCCAGCAGCTTAACCGACCAGAACACTGAAGCTTTCTTT. Translation gives CASSLTDQNTEAFF.

In this sample, this clonotype turned up a few times. The chain links TRBV29-1 to TRBJ2-7; D possibly corresponds to TRBD1 (6 bases). Per the germline V gene, CDR1 is SQVTM and CDR2 is ANQGSEA. Trimming removed 6 bases at V and 6 bases at J, with 6 bases between. This CDR3 has 9 residues. CDR3 nucleotide sequence: TGCAGCGTCAGGGGCGAGCAGTACTTC. It specifies CSVRGEQYF.

The V call is TRBV7-3, the J call TRBJ2-2, with TRBD2 identical over 14 bases. V dropped 4 bases and J dropped 6; count of bases not matched to a gene: 7. CDR1 and CDR2 from the germline V gene are SGHTA and FQGTGA. The length of the CDR3 is 17 residues. The CDR3 reads CASSSSGLAGVPGELFF. The CDR3 DNA sequence: TGTGCCAGCAGCTCGTCGGGACTAGCGGGGGTCCCCGGGGAGCTGTTTTTT.

This rearrangement joins TRBV27 to TRBJ2-1, with a weak D call TRBD2 (5 bases). This CDR3 is built from 14 residues. V gave up 2 bases and J gave up 8 bases, with 13 bases separating them. In germline, CDR1 is MNHEY, CDR2 SMNVEV (reference sequence). The CDR3 sequence: CASSLNPSIDEQFF. The CDR3 nucleotides are TGTGCCAGCAGTTTAAACCCTAGCATCGATGAGCAGTTCTTC.

The sample holds a few counts of this clonotype. CDR3 sequence (DNA): TGTGCCAGCAGCTTAGAGCGGGGAGCTCCTCCGTTTTTT. It is translated as CASSLERGAPPFF. The V call is TRBV7-2, the J call TRBJ1-4; the D is unclear. The V gene's germline CDR1 is SGHTA and CDR2 FQGNSA. CDR3 length: 13 amino acids. V lost 1 base, J lost 16 bases, and 16 bases lay in between.

The V and J genes are TRBV30 and TRBJ1-2; D might be TRBD1 (5 bases). CDR1 and CDR2 (germline): GTSNPN, SVGIG (reference sequence). Trimming removed 0 bases at V and 4 bases at J, with 12 bases between. The CDR3 is 14 residues long. The DNA for the CDR3 is TGTGCCTGGAGTGTCGCGGTGGGGGGCTATGGCTACACCTTC. It codes for CAWSVAVGGYGYTF.

This clonotype has more than one count but fewer than ten. The chain uses TRBV20-1 and TRBJ1-3, with D unclear. The CDR3 runs 12 residues. CDR1 DFQATT and CDR2 SNEGSKA come from the germline V gene (reference sequence). With 6 bases removed from V and 4 bases from J, the gap between germline ends came to 10 bases. The CDR3 DNA follows: TGCAGTGCCCCTACAGACGGAAACACCATATATTTT. Amino acids: CSAPTDGNTIYF.

This clonotype was detected only a few times. The chain recombines TRBV27 with TRBJ2-3; 8 bases map to TRBD2. Germline V gene lookup returns CDR1 MNHEY and CDR2 SMNVEV (reference sequence). The J segment lost 8 bases and the V segment lost 7 bases, leaving 11 bases of the junction unmatched. The CDR3 totals 14 residues. CDR3 coding DNA: TGTGCCAGCACCCTAAGCGGGAGTCGGGGTACGCAGTATTTT. It yields the protein CASTLSGSRGTQYF.

Ten or more counts support this clonotype. This rearrangement joins TRBV7-8 to TRBJ2-1; no reliable D call. Germline CDR1 and CDR2: SGHVS and FQNEAQ. The V end lost 1 base, the J end lost 4 bases, and 14 bases lay between the germline ends. This CDR3 spans 16 amino acids. The CDR3 sequence: CASSLVVRAGYNEQFF. CDR3 DNA sequence: TGTGCCAGCAGCTTAGTCGTACGGGCAGGATACAATGAGCAGTTCTTC. Based on the CDR3 plus reference TRBV7-8 and TRBJ2-1, the full variable domain is GAGVSQSPRYKVAKRGQDVALRCDPISGHVSLFWYQQALGQGPEFLTYFQNEAQLDKSGLPSDRFFAERPEGSVSTLKIQRTQQEDSAVYLCASSLVVRAGYNEQFFGPGTRLTVL.

Ten or more counts support this clonotype. The chain combines TRBV28 with TRBJ2-1, with D possibly being TRBD2 (5 bases). Germline V gene sequence: CDR1 MDHEN, CDR2 SYDVKM. The CDR3 is 15 amino acids. The V and J ends lost 6 bases and 0 bases respectively, with 12 bases between them. The CDR3 reads CASSVLASSYNEQFF. The CDR3 DNA follows: TGTGCCAGCAGCGTCCTAGCCAGCTCCTACAATGAGCAGTTCTTC.

This clonotype was seen many times. The chain links TRBV28 to TRBJ1-1; D not resolved. CDR1 is MDHEN and CDR2 is SYDVKM in the germline V gene. With 6 bases removed from V and 2 bases from J, the gap between germline ends came to 10 bases. The CDR3 extends over 13 amino acids. In nucleotides, the CDR3 is TGTGCCAGCAGCTTGCGTCTCAACACTGAAGCTTTCTTT. This sequence encodes CASSLRLNTEAFF.

The V and J genes are TRBV3-1 and TRBJ2-5; 11 bases agree with TRBD2. This CDR3 is built from 16 residues. The V segment lost 1 base and the J segment 1 base; nucleotides outside the gene matches: 2. The germline gives CDR1 LGHDT, CDR2 YNNKEL (reference sequence). The CDR3 region has the DNA TGTGCCAGCAGCCAAGCAACTAGCGGGGGCCAAGAGACCCAGTACTTC. Translated, it gives CASSQATSGGQETQYF.

On this clonotype: In this CDR3 the conserved last residue, phenylalanine or tryptophan, is missing, so a read error is likely. The chain couples TRBV6-2 or TRBV6-3 to TRBJ1-2, with no clear D. The CDR3 loop spans 13 amino acids. The germline V gene has CDR1 MNHEY and CDR2 SVGEGT. Trimming shortened V by 7 bases and J by 5 bases, and 14 bases separated the two germline ends. The CDR3 spells CASTRGLRYGYTL. The CDR3 nucleotides read TGTGCCAGCACACGAGGGCTTCGGTATGGCTACACCCTC.

This clonotype was seen many times. V usage is TRBV30 and J usage is TRBJ2-7; TRBD2 aligns across 8 bases. The CDR3 has 13 residues. Germline V gene data show CDR1 as GTSNPN and CDR2 as SVGIG (reference sequence). Losses at the gene ends were 2 bases for V and 1 base for J; bases not matched to a gene: 1. The CDR3 sequence: CAWSSGGSYEQYF. CDR3 sequence (DNA): TGTGCCTGGAGTTCGGGGGGGTCCTACGAGCAGTACTTC.

This clonotype occurred a few times. The chain is built from TRBV12-3 or TRBV12-4 and TRBJ2-5; TRBD2 agrees at 11 bases. The J segment lost 7 bases and the V segment lost 6 bases, leaving 10 bases of the junction unmatched. The CDR3 covers 15 residues. The CDR3 nucleotides are TGTGCCAGCAGCCCTGGACTAGCGGGCGCAGGGACCCAGTACTTC. Translation gives CASSPGLAGAGTQYF.

The sample holds a few counts of this clonotype. The rearrangement joins TRBV18 to TRBJ2-2; 16 nucleotides agree with TRBD2. Unmatched junction bases numbered 5, after V lost 3 bases and J lost 4 bases. The CDR3 has 18 residues. In germline, CDR1 is KGHSH, CDR2 LQKENI. The CDR3 DNA reads as TGTGCCAGCTCACCGCCGGGACTAGCGGGAGGGGCCACCGGGGAGCTGTTTTTT. It encodes CASSPPGLAGGATGELFF.

This clonotype was observed at least ten times. V gene TRBV20-1 combines with J gene TRBJ2-5, with D hard to call. Between the trimmed V and J ends, which lost 2 bases and 3 bases, there was a span of 13 bases. Germline V lookup: CDR1 DFQATT, CDR2 SNEGSKA (reference sequence). CDR3 size: 14 residues. The CDR3 loop is CSARIMRIKETQYF. The CDR3 DNA reads TGCAGTGCTAGAATTATGCGGATAAAAGAGACCCAGTACTTC.

The chain employs TRBV30 and TRBJ2-7; TRBD2 matches at 7 bases. The CDR3 sequence is 14 residues long. The ends lost 2 bases at V and 2 bases at J; junction bases unmatched: 6. Germline lookup yields CDR1 GTSNPN and CDR2 SVGIG (reference sequence). The CDR3 bases are TGTGCCTGGAGTACTAGCGAGATTACCTACGAGCAGTACTTC. Amino acids: CAWSTSEITYEQYF.

This clonotype was picked up many times. This chain uses TRBV9 with TRBJ2-7; the D is unclear. V was cut by 5 bases and J by 1 base, with 10 bases left in between. Germline V gene sequence: CDR1 SGDLS, CDR2 YYNGEE. The CDR3 consists of 13 residues. The CDR3 sequence is CASRPDDSYEQYF. The CDR3 DNA follows: TGTGCCAGCAGACCTGACGATTCCTACGAGCAGTACTTC.

This clonotype turned up a few times. V usage is TRBV3-1 and J usage is TRBJ1-2; D is perhaps TRBD1 (5 bases). This CDR3 is 13 amino acids long. V was clipped by 4 bases and J by 5 bases, with 11 bases between them. Per germline, CDR1 LGHDT and CDR2 YNNKEL (reference sequence). CDR3 DNA: TGTGCCAGCAGCCCCCTCGGGGCTTATGGCTACACCTTC. It yields the protein CASSPLGAYGYTF.

This chain connects TRBV27 to TRBJ2-3; 8 bases map to TRBD2. Trimming at V came to 2 bases and at J to 1 base, leaving 5 bases not matched to a gene. Germline V gives CDR1 MNHEY, CDR2 SMNVEV (reference sequence). The CDR3 contains 16 residues. The CDR3, as DNA: TGTGCCAGCAGTTTACGGCGGGAGGTGCGCACAGATACGCAGTATTTT. Amino acid sequence: CASSLRREVRTDTQYF.

The CDR3 loop reads CASRLAGELTGELFF. The CDR3 DNA is TGTGCCAGTAGACTAGCGGGAGAGCTCACCGGGGAGCTGTTTTTT. V is TRBV19 and J is TRBJ2-2; 11 nucleotides align to TRBD2. Germline assignment: CDR1 LNHDA and CDR2 SQIVND (reference sequence). The CDR3 extends over 15 amino acids. Trimming at V came to 6 bases and at J to 4 bases, leaving 4 bases not matched to a gene.

This clonotype was seen repeatedly, ten times or more. The rearrangement uses TRBV20-1 and TRBJ2-7; TRBD2 matches at 13 bases. This CDR3 region has 16 residues. Trimming at V came to 6 bases and at J to 3 bases, leaving 11 bases not matched to a gene. From germline, CDR1 is DFQATT and CDR2 SNEGSKA (reference sequence). Here the CDR3 reads CSARGTSGNHVYEQYF. The CDR3 nucleotides are TGCAGTGCCAGGGGGACTAGCGGGAACCATGTCTACGAGCAGTACTTC.

This chain uses TRBV5-1 with TRBJ2-3; maybe TRBD2 (5 bases). Germline loops: CDR1 SGHRS, CDR2 YFSETQ. Between the trimmed V and J ends, which lost 3 bases and 5 bases, there was a span of 16 bases. The CDR3 loop spans 15 amino acids. CDR3 sequence: CASSSMDGVGDTQYF. As DNA, the CDR3 is TGCGCCAGCAGCTCAATGGACGGGGTGGGAGATACGCAGTATTTT. The full variable domain, completed using reference TRBV5-1 and TRBJ2-3, is KAGVTQTPRYLIKTRGQQVTLSCSPISGHRSVSWYQQTPGQGLQFLFEYFSETQRNKGNFPGRFSGRQFSNSRSEMNVSTLELGDSALYLCASSSMDGVGDTQYFGPGTRLTVL.